This T cell receptor beta chain was recorded in a study of early T cells in non-severe SARS-CoV-2 infection. V was cut by 6 bases and J by 8 bases, with 22 bases left in between. Per germline, CDR1 LGHNA and CDR2 YSLEER. The CDR3 loop spans 15 amino acids. Each CDR3 protein is one row after TCRdb ran MiXCR on the 5' RACE reads. The repertoire holds 11,000 or so distinct CDR3 sequences, with around 5% as singletons. The sample holds many counts of this clonotype. The rearrangement links TRBV4-3 to TRBJ1-1, with D unresolved. The source is an adult who was a healthcare worker with PCR-confirmed SARS-CoV-2 infection or an uninfected control (not recorded which). The sequenced material came from whole blood. The CDR3 reads CASRRTDGTIREAFF. The CDR3 DNA reads TGCGCCAGCAGACGCACCGACGGAACTATACGCGAAGCTTTCTTT.